This T cell receptor (beta chain) was recovered during a study of beta chain features in type 1 diabetes. Overall study results and limits: TCRB CDR3s from Type 1 diabetes patients were moderately but significantly shorter in all four CD4+ subsets.

As for this clone: Antigen specificity is unknown.

Investigators reverse transcribed all isolated RNA, so they sequenced expressed TCRB transcripts. Mean read depth for naive, central memory and regulatory T cell samples was some 3.8 million reads. The data were produced by immunoSEQ multiplex PCR, yet TCRdb's version contains in-frame clones alone and is incomplete. The table includes some 150,000 clones, roughly a tenth detected once. The CDR3 sequence is 13 residues long. Per the germline V gene, CDR1 is SNHLY and CDR2 is FYNNEI. The junction had 6 bases not matched to a gene; V was cut back by 7 bases and J by 7 bases. Sequenced: central memory CD4+ T cells from blood. This clonotype was sampled from a man younger than 35 in good health. The J gene is TRBJ1-1, the V gene TRBV2; 10 bases line up with TRBD1. CDR3 DNA: TGTGCCAGCACCGGACAGGGGGGAAATGAAGCTTTCTTT. It specifies CASTGQGGNEAFF.